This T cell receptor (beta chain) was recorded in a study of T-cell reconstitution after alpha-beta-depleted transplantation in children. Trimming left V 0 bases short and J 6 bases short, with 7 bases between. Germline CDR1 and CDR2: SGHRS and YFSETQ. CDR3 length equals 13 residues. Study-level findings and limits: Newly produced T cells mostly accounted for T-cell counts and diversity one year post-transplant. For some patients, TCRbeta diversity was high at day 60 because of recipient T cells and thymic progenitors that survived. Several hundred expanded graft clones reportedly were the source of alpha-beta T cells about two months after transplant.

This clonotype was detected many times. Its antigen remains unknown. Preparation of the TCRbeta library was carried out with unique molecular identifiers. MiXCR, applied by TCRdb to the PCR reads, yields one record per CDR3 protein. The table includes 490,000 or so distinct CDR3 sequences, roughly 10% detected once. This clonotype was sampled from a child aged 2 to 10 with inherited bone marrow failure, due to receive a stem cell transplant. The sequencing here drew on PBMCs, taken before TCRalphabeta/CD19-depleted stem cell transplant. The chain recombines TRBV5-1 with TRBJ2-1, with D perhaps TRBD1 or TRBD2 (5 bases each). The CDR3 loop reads CASSLDGANEQFF. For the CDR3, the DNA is TGCGCCAGCAGCTTGGACGGGGCCAATGAGCAGTTCTTC.